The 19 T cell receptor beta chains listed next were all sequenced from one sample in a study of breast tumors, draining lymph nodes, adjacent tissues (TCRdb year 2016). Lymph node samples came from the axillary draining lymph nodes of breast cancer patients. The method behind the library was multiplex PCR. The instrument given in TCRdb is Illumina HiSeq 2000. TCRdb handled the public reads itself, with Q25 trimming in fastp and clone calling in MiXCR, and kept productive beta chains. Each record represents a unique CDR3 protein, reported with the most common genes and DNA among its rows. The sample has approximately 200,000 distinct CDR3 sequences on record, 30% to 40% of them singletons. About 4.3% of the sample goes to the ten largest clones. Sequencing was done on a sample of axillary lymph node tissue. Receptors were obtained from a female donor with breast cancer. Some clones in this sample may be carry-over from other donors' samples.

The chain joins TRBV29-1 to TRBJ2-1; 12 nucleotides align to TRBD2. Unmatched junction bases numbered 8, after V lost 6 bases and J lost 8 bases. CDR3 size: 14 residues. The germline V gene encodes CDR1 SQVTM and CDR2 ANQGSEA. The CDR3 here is CSVAPTSGSYEQFF. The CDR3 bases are TGCAGCGTCGCTCCGACTAGCGGGAGCTATGAGCAGTTCTTC.

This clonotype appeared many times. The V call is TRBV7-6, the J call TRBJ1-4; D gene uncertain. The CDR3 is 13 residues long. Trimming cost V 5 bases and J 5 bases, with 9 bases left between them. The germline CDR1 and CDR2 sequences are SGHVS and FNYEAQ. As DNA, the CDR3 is TGTGCCAGCAGCCAACGGTCCAATGAAAAACTGTTTTTT. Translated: CASSQRSNEKLFF.

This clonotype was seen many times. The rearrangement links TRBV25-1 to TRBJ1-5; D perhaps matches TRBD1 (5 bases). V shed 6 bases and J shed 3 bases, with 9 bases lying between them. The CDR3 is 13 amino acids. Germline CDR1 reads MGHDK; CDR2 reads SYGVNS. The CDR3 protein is CASSRTTNQPQHF. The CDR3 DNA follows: TGTGCCAGCAGCAGGACAACCAATCAGCCCCAGCATTTT.

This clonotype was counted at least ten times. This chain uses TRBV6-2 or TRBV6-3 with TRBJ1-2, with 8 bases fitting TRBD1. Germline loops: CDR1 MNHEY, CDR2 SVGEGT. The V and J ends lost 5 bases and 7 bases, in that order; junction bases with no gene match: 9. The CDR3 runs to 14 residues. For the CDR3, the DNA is TGTGCCAGCAGTAGTTCAGCAGGGGGCCTTGGCTACACCTTC. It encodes CASSSSAGGLGYTF.

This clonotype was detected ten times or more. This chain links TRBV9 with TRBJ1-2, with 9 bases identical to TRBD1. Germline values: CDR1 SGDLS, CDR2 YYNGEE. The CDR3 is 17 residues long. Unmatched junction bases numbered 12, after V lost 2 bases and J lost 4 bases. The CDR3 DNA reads TGTGCCAGCAGCGTGTCCCGGGACAGGGAACGGGGCTATGGCTACACCTTC. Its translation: CASSVSRDRERGYGYTF.

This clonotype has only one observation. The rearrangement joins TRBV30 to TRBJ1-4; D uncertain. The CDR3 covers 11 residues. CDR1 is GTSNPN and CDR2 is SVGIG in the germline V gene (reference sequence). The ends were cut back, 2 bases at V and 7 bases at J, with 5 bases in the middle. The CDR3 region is CAWSRLEKLFF. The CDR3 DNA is TGTGCCTGGAGTCGACTTGAAAAACTGTTTTTT.

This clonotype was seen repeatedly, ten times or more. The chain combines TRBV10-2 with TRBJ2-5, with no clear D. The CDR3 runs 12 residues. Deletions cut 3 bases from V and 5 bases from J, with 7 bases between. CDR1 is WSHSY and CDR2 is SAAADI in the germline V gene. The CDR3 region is CASSDLLETQYF. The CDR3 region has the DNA TGCGCCAGCAGTGATTTACTCGAGACCCAGTACTTC.

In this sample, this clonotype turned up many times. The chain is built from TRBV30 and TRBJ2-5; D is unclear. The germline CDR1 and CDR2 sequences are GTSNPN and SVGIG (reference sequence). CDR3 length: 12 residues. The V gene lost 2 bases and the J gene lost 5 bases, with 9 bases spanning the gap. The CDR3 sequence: CAWSSVGETQYF. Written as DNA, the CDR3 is TGTGCCTGGAGTTCCGTCGGTGAGACCCAGTACTTC.

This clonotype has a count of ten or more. The CDR3 DNA reads as TGTGCCAGCAGCTTATCTAGCGGGAATTGGAATGAGCAGTTCTTC. It codes for CASSLSSGNWNEQFF. This rearrangement joins TRBV5-5 to TRBJ2-1, with 9 bases fitting TRBD2. CDR3 length: 15 residues. With V trimmed by 2 bases and J by 7 bases, 7 bases remained unmatched. Per germline, CDR1 SGHKS and CDR2 YYEKEE (reference sequence).

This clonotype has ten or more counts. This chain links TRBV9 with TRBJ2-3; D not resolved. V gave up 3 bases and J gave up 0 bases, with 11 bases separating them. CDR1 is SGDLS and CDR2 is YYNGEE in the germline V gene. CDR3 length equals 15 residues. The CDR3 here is CASSAFLDSTDTQYF. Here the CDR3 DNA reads TGTGCCAGCAGCGCGTTCCTGGACAGCACAGATACGCAGTATTTT. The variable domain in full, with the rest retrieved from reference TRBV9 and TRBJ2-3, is DSGVTQTPKHLITATGQRVTLRCSPRSGDLSVYWYQQSLDQGLQFLIQYYNGEERAKGNILERFSAQQFPDLHSELNLSSLELGDSALYFCASSAFLDSTDTQYFGPGTRLTVL.

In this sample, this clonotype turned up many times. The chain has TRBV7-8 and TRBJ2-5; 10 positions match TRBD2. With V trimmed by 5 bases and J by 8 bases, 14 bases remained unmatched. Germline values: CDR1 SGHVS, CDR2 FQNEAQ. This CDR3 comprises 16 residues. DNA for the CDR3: TGTGCCAGCAGCCGGGGTGTTTTAAGCGGGGGGGAAACCCAGTACTTC. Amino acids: CASSRGVLSGGETQYF.

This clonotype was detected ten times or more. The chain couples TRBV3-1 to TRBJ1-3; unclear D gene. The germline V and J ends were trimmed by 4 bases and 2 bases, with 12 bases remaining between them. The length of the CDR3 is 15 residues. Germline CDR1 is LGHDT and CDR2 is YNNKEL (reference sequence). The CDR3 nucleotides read TGTGCCAGCAGCCTCGGTCCGGGGACTGGAAACACCATATATTTT. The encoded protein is CASSLGPGTGNTIYF.

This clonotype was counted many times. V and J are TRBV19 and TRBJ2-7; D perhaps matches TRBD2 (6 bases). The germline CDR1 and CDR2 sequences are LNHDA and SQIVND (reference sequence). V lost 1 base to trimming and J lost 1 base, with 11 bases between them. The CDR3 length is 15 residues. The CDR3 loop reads CASSIASAGSYEQYF. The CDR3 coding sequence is TGTGCCAGTAGTATAGCGTCGGCGGGATCCTACGAGCAGTACTTC.

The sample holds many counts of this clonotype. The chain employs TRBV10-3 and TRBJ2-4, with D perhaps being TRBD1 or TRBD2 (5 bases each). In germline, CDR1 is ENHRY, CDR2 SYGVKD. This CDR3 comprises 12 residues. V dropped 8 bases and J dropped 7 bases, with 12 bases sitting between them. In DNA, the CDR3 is TGTGCCATCGGCAGCAGGGAGAACATTCAGTACTTC. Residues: CAIGSRENIQYF.

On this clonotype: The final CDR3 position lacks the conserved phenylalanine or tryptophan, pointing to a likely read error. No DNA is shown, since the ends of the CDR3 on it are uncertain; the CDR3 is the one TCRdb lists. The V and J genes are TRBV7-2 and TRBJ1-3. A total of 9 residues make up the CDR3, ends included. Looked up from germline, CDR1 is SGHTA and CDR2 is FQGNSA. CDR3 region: CASSSSTSK.

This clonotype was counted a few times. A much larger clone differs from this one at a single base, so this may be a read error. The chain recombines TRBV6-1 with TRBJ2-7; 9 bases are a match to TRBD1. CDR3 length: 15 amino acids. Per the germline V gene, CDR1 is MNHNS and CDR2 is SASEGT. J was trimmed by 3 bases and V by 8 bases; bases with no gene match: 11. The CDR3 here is CASGAAGQGFYEQYF. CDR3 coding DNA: TGTGCCAGCGGGGCCGCGGGACAGGGATTCTACGAGCAGTACTTC.

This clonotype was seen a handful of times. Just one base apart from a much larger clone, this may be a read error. This CDR3 is CASSLVAGAYGYTF. CDR3 DNA sequence: TGTGCCAGCAGCTTAGTTGCAGGGGCCTATGGCTACACCTTC. The chain has TRBV11-2 and TRBJ1-2; possible D gene TRBD1, 6 bases. The CDR3 sequence is 14 residues long. Trimming took 1 base from V and 4 from J, leaving 10 bases between them. Germline V gives CDR1 SGHAT, CDR2 FQNNGV. Supplemented by reference TRBV11-2 and TRBJ1-2, the full variable domain reads EAGVAQSPRYKIIEKRQSVAFWCNPISGHATLYWYQQILGQGPKLLIQFQNNGVVDDSQLPKDRFSAERLKGVDSTLKIQPAKLEDSAVYLCASSLVAGAYGYTFGSGTRLTVV.

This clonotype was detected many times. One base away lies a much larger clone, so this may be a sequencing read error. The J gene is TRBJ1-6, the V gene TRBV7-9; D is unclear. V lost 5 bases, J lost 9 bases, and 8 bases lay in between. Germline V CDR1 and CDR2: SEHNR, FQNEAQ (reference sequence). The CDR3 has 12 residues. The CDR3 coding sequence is TGTGCCAGCAGCCCCGGTGGTTCACCCCTCCACTTT. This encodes CASSPGGSPLHF.

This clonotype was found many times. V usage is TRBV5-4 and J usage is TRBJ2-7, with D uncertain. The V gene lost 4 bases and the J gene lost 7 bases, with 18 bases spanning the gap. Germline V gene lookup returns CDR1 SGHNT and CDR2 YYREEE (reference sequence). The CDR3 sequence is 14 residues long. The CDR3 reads CASSPPGSRLEQYF. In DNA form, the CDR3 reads TGTGCCAGCAGCCCCCCCGGCAGCCGCTTGGAGCAGTACTTC.